This T cell receptor beta chain was identified in a study of cytomegalovirus exposure and HLA in healthy donors. V was pared by 1 base and J by 4 bases, with 11 bases between. This CDR3 is built from 15 residues. Germline CDR1 and CDR2: SGHKS and YYEKEE (reference sequence). PCR was performed using 60 Vbeta and 13 Jbeta primers. TCRdb keeps only in-frame clones here, not all; method: immunoSEQ multiplex PCR. The table includes over 100,000 clones, approximately 8.8% detected once. This clone was seen only a few times. The rearrangement joins TRBV5-5 to TRBJ1-4; D is undetermined. This clonotype was sampled from a man aged 35-49 years in good health and CMV-seronegative. The sample was PBMCs. CDR3 coding DNA: TGTGCCAGCAGCTTGCCCAGGTTCCGTAATGAAAAACTGTTTTTT. Translated, it gives CASSLPRFRNEKLFF.